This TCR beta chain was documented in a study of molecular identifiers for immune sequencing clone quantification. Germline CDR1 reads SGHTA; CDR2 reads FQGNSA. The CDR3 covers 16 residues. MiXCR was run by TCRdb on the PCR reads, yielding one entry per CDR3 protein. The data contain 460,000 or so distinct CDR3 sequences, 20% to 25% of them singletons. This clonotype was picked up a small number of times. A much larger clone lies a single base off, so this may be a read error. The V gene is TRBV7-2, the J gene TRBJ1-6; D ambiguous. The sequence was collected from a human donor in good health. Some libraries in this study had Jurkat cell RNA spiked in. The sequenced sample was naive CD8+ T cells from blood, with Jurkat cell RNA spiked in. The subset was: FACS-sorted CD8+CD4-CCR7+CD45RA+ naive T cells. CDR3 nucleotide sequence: TGTGCCGGCAGCTTAGCCGCGAGCTCCTATAATTCACCCCTCCACTTT. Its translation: CAGSLAASSYNSPLHF.